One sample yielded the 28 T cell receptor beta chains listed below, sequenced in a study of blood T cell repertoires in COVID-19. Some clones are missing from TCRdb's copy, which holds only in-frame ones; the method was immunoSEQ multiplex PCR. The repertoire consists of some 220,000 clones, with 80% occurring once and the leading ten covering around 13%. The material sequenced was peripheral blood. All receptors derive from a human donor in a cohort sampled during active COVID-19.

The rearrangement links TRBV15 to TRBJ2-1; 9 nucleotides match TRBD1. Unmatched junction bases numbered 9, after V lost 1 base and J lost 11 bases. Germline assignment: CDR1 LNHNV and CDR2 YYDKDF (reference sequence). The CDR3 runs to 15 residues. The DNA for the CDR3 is TGTGCCACCAGCAGAGGGACAGGGGTCTTCCTCAAGCAGTTCTTC. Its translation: CATSRGTGVFLKQFF.

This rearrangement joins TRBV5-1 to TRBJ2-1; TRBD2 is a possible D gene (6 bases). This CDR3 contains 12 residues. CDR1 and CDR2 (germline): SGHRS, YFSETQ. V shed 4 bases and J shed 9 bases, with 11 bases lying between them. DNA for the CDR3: TGCGCCAGCAGCGCCACTAGCAGTGAGCAGTTCTTC. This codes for CASSATSSEQFF.

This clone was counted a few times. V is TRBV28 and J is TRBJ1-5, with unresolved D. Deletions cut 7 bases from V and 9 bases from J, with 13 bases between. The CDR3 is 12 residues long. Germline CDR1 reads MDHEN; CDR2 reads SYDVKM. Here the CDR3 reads CASTQVRRPQHF. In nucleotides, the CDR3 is TGTGCCAGCACCCAGGTCAGACGGCCCCAGCATTTT.

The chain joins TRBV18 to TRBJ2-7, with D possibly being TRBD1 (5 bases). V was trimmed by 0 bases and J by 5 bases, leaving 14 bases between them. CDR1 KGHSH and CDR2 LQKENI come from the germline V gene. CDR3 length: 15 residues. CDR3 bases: TGTGCCAGCTCACCACCCAACAGGCAAATCCACGAGCAGTACTTC. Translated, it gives CASSPPNRQIHEQYF.

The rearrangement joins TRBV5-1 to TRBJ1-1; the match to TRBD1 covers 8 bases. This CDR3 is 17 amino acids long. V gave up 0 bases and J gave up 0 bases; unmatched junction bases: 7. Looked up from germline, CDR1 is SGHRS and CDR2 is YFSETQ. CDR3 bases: TGCGCCAGCAGCTTGGCGACAGGGGAAGGGATGAACACTGAAGCTTTCTTT. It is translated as CASSLATGEGMNTEAFF.

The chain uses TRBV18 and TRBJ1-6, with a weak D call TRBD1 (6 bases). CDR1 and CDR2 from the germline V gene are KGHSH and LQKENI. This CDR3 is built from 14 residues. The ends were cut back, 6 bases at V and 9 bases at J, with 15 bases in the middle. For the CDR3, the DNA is TGTGCCAGCTCCATGACAGGAACGGGTTCACCCCTCCACTTT. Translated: CASSMTGTGSPLHF. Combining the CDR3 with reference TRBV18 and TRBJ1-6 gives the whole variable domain NAGVMQNPRHLVRRRGQEARLRCSPMKGHSHVYWYRQLPEEGLKFMVYLQKENIIDESGMPKERFSAEFPKEGPSILRIQQVVRGDSAAYFCASSMTGTGSPLHFGNGTRLTVT.

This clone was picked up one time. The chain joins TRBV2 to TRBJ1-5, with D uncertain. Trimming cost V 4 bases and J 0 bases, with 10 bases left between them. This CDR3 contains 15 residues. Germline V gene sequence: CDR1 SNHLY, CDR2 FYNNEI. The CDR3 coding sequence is TGTGCCAGCAGTGCCGGGGTTTATAGCAATCAGCCCCAGCATTTT. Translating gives CASSAGVYSNQPQHF.

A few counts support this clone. The DNA for the CDR3 is TGTGCCAGCAGTTTATCGAGGGGGGGCGGGCTAGCTTTCTTT. Its protein product is CASSLSRGGGLAFF. J is TRBJ1-1 and V is TRBV27; tentatively, D is TRBD1 (6 bases). Per the germline V gene, CDR1 is MNHEY and CDR2 is SMNVEV (reference sequence). Trimming removed 0 bases at V and 10 bases at J, with 15 bases between. The CDR3 totals 14 residues.

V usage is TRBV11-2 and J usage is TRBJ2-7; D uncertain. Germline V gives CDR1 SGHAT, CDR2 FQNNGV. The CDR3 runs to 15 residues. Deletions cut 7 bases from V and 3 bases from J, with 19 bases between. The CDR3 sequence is CASNPLVGRYYEQYF. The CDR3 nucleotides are TGTGCCAGCAATCCTCTTGTTGGCAGGTACTACGAGCAGTACTTC.

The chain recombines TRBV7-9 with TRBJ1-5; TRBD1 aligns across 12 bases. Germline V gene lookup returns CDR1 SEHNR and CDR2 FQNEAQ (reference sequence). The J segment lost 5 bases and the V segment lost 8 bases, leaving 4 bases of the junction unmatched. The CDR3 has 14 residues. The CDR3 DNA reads TGTGCCAGCTCGGGACAGGGGGCATATCAGCCCCAGCATTTT. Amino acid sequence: CASSGQGAYQPQHF.

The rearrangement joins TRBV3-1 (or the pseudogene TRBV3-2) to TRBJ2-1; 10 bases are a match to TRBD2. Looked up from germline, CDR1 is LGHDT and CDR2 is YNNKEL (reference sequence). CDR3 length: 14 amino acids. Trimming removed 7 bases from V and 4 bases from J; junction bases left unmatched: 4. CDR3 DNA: TGTGCCAGCATGACTAGCGGGCCATACAATGAGCAGTTCTTC. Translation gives CASMTSGPYNEQFF.

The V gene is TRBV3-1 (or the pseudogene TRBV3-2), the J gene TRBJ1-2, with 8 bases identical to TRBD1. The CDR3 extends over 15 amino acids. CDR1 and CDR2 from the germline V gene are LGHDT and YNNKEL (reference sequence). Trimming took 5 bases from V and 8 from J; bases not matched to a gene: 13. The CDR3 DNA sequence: TGTGCCAGCAGCTACTCCCCCAGGGGGCTTGGGGGCTACACCTTC. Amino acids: CASSYSPRGLGGYTF.

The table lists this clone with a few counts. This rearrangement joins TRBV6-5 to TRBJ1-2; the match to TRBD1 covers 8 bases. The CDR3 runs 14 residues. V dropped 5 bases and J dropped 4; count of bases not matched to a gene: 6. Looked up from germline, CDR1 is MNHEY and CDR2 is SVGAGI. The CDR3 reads CASSTQGAGYGYTF. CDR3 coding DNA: TGTGCCAGCAGTACCCAGGGGGCGGGCTATGGCTACACCTTC.

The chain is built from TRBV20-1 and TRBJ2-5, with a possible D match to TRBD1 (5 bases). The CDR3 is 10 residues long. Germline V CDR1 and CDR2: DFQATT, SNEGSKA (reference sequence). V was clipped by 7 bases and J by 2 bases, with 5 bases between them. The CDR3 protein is CSEGQETQYF. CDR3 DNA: TGCAGTGAGGGGCAAGAGACCCAGTACTTC.

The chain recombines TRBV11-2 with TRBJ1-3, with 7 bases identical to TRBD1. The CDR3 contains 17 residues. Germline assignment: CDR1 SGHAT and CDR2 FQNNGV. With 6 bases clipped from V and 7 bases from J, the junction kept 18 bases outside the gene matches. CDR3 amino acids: CASSQPQGTVAENTIYF. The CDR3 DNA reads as TGTGCCAGCAGTCAGCCCCAAGGGACAGTAGCTGAGAACACCATATATTTT.

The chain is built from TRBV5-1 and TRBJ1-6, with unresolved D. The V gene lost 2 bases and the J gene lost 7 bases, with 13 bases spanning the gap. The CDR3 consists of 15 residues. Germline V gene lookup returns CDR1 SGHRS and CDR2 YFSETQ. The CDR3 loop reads CASSLGPGVNSPLHF. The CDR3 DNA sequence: TGCGCCAGCAGCTTAGGGCCCGGGGTCAATTCACCCCTCCACTTT.

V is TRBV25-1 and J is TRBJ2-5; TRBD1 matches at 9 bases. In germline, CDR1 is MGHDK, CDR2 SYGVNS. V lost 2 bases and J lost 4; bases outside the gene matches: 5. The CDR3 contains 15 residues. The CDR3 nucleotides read TGTGCCAGCAGTGAAACAGGGGGCATAGGAGAGACCCAGTACTTC. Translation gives CASSETGGIGETQYF. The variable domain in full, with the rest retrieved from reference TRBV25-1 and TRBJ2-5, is EADIYQTPRYLVIGTGKKITLECSQTMGHDKMYWYQQDPGMELHLIHYSYGVNSTEKGDLSSESTVSRIRTEHFPLTLESARPSHTSQYLCASSETGGIGETQYFGPGTRLLVL.

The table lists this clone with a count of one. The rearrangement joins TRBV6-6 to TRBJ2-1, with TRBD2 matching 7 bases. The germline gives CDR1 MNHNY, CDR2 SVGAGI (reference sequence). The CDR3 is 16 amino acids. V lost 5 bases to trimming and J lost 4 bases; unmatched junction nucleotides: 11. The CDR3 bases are TGTGCCAGCAGTACCACCGGGGGGTACCTTTACAATGAGCAGTTCTTC. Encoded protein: CASSTTGGYLYNEQFF.

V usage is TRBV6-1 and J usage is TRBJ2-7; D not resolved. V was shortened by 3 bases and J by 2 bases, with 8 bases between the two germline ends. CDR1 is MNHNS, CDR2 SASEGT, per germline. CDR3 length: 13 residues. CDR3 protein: CASSEARTYEQYF. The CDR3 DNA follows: TGTGCCAGCAGTGAGGCCAGAACCTACGAGCAGTACTTC.

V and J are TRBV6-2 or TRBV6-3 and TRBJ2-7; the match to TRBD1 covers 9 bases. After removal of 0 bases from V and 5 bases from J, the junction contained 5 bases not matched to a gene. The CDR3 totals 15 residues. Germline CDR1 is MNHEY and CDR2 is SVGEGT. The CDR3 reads CASSYSSGTGHEQYF. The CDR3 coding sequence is TGTGCCAGCAGTTACTCATCCGGGACAGGGCACGAGCAGTACTTC.

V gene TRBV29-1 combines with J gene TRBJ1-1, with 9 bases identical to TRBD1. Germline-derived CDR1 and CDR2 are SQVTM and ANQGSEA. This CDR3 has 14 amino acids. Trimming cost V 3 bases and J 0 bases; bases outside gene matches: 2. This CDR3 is CSVDGQGMNTEAFF. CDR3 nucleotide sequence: TGCAGCGTTGATGGACAGGGGATGAACACTGAAGCTTTCTTT. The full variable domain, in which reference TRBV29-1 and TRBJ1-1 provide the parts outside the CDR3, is SAVISQKPSRDICQRGTSLTIQCQVDSQVTMMFWYRQQPGQSLTLIATANQGSEATYESGFVIDKFPISRPNLTFSTLTVSNMSPEDSSIYLCSVDGQGMNTEAFFGQGTRLTVV.

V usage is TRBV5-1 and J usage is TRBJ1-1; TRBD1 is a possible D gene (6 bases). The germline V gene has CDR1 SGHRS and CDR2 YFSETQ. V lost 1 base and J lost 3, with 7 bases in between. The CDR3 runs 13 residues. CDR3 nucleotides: TGCGCCAGCAGCTTGCCAGGGGACACTGAAGCTTTCTTT. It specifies CASSLPGDTEAFF.

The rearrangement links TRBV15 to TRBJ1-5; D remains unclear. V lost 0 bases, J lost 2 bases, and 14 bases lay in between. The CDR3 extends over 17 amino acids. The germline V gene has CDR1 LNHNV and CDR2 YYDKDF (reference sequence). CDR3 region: CATSRDRGSGGNQPQHF. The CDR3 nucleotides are TGTGCCACCAGCAGAGATAGAGGATCCGGAGGCAATCAGCCCCAGCATTTT. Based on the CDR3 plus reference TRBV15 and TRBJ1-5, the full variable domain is DAMVIQNPRYQVTQFGKPVTLSCSQTLNHNVMYWYQQKSSQAPKLLFHYYDKDFNNEADTPDNFQSRRPNTSFCFLDIRSPGLGDTAMYLCATSRDRGSGGNQPQHFGDGTRLSIL.

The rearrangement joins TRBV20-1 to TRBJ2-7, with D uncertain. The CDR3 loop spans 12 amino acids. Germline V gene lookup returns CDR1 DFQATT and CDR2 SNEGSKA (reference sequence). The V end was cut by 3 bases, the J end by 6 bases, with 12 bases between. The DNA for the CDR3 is TGCAGTGCTAGTTCTCTGGTGCGCGAGCAGTACTTC. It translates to CSASSLVREQYF.

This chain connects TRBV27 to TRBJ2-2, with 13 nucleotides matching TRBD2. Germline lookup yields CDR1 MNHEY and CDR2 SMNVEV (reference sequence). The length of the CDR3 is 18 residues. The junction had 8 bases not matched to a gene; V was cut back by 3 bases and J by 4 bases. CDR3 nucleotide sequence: TGTGCCAGCAGTTTTCTCCCGACTAGCGGGGGGCCCACCGGGGAGCTGTTTTTT. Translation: CASSFLPTSGGPTGELFF.

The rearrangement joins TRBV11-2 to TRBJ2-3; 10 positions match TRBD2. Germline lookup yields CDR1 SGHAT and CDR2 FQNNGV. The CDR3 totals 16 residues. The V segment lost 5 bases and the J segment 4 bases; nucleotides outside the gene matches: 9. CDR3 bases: TGTGCCAGCAGCCGTGATAGCGGGGGGCCGCCAGATACGCAGTATTTT. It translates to CASSRDSGGPPDTQYF.

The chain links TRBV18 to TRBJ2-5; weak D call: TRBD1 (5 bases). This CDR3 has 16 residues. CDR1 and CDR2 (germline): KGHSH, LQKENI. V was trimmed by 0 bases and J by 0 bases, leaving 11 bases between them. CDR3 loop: CASSPPLGRDQETQYF. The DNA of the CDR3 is TGTGCCAGCTCACCACCGCTGGGCAGGGACCAAGAGACCCAGTACTTC.

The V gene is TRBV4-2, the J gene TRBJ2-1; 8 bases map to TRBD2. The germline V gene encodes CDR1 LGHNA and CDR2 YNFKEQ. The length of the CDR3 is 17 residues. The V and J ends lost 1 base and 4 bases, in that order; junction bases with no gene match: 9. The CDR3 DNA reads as TGTGCCAGCAGCCAAGGGTTAGGCGGGGGGAGATACAATGAGCAGTTCTTC. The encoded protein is CASSQGLGGGRYNEQFF.